The next 14 T cell receptor beta chains were all read from a single sample in a study of shared clonotypes between healthy human individuals. Naive-designated CD8 cells lacked CD45RO, were positively enriched for CCR7, and omitted terminally differentiated effector memory CD45RA+ cells. TCRdb's copy holds only in-frame clones and misses some; the assay was immunoSEQ multiplex PCR. This table holds millions of clones, 90% to 95% found once. The sequenced material came from naive CD8+ T cells from PBMCs. The receptors originated from a man younger than 35 in good health. Some clones in this sample may be carry-over from other donors' samples.

The chain is built from TRBV2 and TRBJ2-3, with 8 bases matching TRBD2. With V trimmed by 7 bases and J by 4 bases, 13 bases remained unmatched. Germline CDR1 SNHLY, CDR2 FYNNEI. The CDR3 spans 16 residues. The CDR3 nucleotides read TGTGCCAGCATAGATCTAGCGGGCGAGGGGGCAGATACGCAGTATTTT. The encoded protein is CASIDLAGEGADTQYF.

V is TRBV19 and J is TRBJ1-5; D perhaps matches TRBD1 (6 bases). CDR1 and CDR2 (germline): LNHDA, SQIVND (reference sequence). V lost 6 bases and J lost 7, with 13 bases in between. This CDR3 contains 13 residues. The CDR3 DNA sequence: TGTGCCAGTAGGACTGGACAGATCCAGCCCCAGCATTTT. Residues: CASRTGQIQPQHF.

The genes are TRBV27 and TRBJ2-1, with TRBD2 as a possible D gene (6 bases). The CDR3 is 14 amino acids. With 7 bases removed from V and 0 bases from J, the gap between germline ends came to 10 bases. In germline, CDR1 is MNHEY, CDR2 SMNVEV (reference sequence). Here the CDR3 reads CASTEGYSYNEQFF. CDR3 coding DNA: TGTGCCAGCACGGAGGGATACTCCTACAATGAGCAGTTCTTC.

This clone was seen once. The J gene is TRBJ2-5, the V gene TRBV27; D is perhaps TRBD1 (6 bases). With 1 base removed from V and 4 bases from J, the gap between germline ends came to 10 bases. CDR3 length equals 14 residues. Germline V gene sequence: CDR1 MNHEY, CDR2 SMNVEV (reference sequence). This CDR3 reads CASSLWGRRETQYF. The CDR3 DNA reads as TGTGCCAGCAGTTTATGGGGGCGCCGAGAGACCCAGTACTTC.

V is TRBV15 and J is TRBJ2-7, with no clear D. Germline values: CDR1 LNHNV, CDR2 YYDKDF (reference sequence). V lost 3 bases and J 3 bases, leaving 9 bases between the germline ends. The CDR3 loop spans 13 amino acids. DNA of the CDR3: TGTGCCACCAGCAGGGTCTGGGACTACGAGCAGTACTTC. Amino acid sequence: CATSRVWDYEQYF.

This sequence joins TRBV4-1 and TRBJ1-1; D not certain. The V gene lost 1 base and the J gene lost 4 bases, with 22 bases spanning the gap. CDR3 length: 18 amino acids. Per the germline V gene, CDR1 is MGHRA and CDR2 is YSYEKL. CDR3 region: CASSQVHLSRVGGTEAFF. The CDR3 DNA sequence: TGCGCCAGCAGCCAAGTCCACCTAAGCAGAGTCGGTGGCACTGAAGCTTTCTTT.

V usage is TRBV19 and J usage is TRBJ2-7, with D perhaps matching TRBD1 (6 bases). V lost 9 bases to trimming and J lost 1 base, with 16 bases between them. CDR1 is LNHDA, CDR2 SQIVND, per germline (reference sequence). The CDR3 contains 14 residues. This chain's CDR3 is CASYRVLVSYEQYF. CDR3 sequence (DNA): TGTGCCAGCTACAGGGTCCTTGTATCCTACGAGCAGTACTTC.

The V and J genes are TRBV9 and TRBJ2-5; the match to TRBD2 covers 12 bases. The V and J ends lost 0 bases and 4 bases, in that order; junction bases with no gene match: 13. The CDR3 runs 19 residues. CDR1 is SGDLS, CDR2 YYNGEE, per germline. The CDR3 loop is CASSVDPSSGRAGRETQYF. The CDR3 bases are TGTGCCAGCAGCGTAGACCCCTCTAGCGGGAGGGCCGGGCGAGAGACCCAGTACTTC.

The chain recombines TRBV6-1 with TRBJ2-5; 7 bases align to TRBD1. The ends lost 4 bases at V and 4 bases at J; junction bases unmatched: 15. The V gene's germline CDR1 is MNHNS and CDR2 SASEGT. CDR3 size: 17 residues. The CDR3 sequence: CASSVRSQGYVAETQYF. CDR3 DNA sequence: TGTGCCAGCAGTGTGAGGTCACAGGGGTACGTGGCAGAGACCCAGTACTTC.

In nucleotides, the CDR3 is TGTGCCAGCAGCCCCCGGCAGGGTGTCACCGGGGAGCTGTTTTTT. It is translated as CASSPRQGVTGELFF. The V gene is TRBV7-8, the J gene TRBJ2-2; D perhaps matches TRBD1 (5 bases). This CDR3 is 15 amino acids long. Trimming took 5 bases from V and 4 from J, leaving 14 bases between them. Germline V gene sequence: CDR1 SGHVS, CDR2 FQNEAQ.

V and J are TRBV19 and TRBJ2-1; either TRBD1 or TRBD2 may fit D (5 bases each). The germline V gene encodes CDR1 LNHDA and CDR2 SQIVND (reference sequence). Trimming shortened V by 9 bases and J by 2 bases, and 14 bases separated the two germline ends. The CDR3 is 14 amino acids. The DNA of the CDR3 is TGTGCCAGCCGTAGGGACCAAACCTACAATGAGCAGTTCTTC. Its translation is CASRRDQTYNEQFF.

The chain recombines TRBV6-5 with TRBJ2-7, with 7 bases matching TRBD1. V lost 5 bases to trimming and J lost 3 bases; unmatched junction nucleotides: 4. The CDR3 loop spans 13 amino acids. The germline V gene has CDR1 MNHEY and CDR2 SVGAGI. This CDR3 is CASSHRGDYEQYF. The CDR3 DNA reads TGTGCCAGCAGTCACAGGGGAGACTACGAGCAGTACTTC.

This clone has only one observation. The V call is TRBV27, the J call TRBJ2-1; 12 nucleotides agree with TRBD2. The length of the CDR3 is 15 residues. V shed 6 bases and J 7 bases; nucleotides not matched to a gene: 7. Germline V gene data show CDR1 as MNHEY and CDR2 as SMNVEV (reference sequence). CDR3 region: CASRTGLAGLNEQFF. CDR3 bases: TGTGCCAGCAGAACTGGACTAGCGGGATTGAATGAGCAGTTCTTC.

The chain combines TRBV6-1 with TRBJ2-5; 10 bases match TRBD1. Germline loops: CDR1 MNHNS, CDR2 SASEGT. The CDR3 contains 16 residues. Trimming took 1 base from V and 5 from J; bases not matched to a gene: 7. The CDR3 loop is CASSEGTGGWWETQYF. Here the CDR3 DNA reads TGTGCCAGCAGTGAAGGGACAGGGGGTTGGTGGGAGACCCAGTACTTC.